The clone carrying this TCR beta chain was seen just once. These data come from a study of blood T cell repertoires in COVID-19. Turning to the study itself: Acute and convalescent COVID-19 specimens originated in the United States, Italy and Spain. From T cells, B-cell-depleted T cells, or PBMCs came the material, which was cDNA or gDNA.

In the source study's methods: Reference gene primer amplification yielded estimated nucleated cell counts. Sequenced by immunoSEQ multiplex PCR; TCRdb stores in-frame clones only, minus some. The V and J calls and clone size are taken from that table; D and trimming were inferred from the DNA. This sample yields about 100,000 clones, of which 87% are seen a single time; approximately 7.3% belongs to the top ten. The ends were cut back, 2 bases at V and 4 bases at J, with 10 bases in the middle. CDR3 size: 14 residues. The germline V gene has CDR1 MNHEY and CDR2 SVGAGI. This clonotype originated in a man younger than 40 in a cohort sampled during active COVID-19. The sample was peripheral blood. J is TRBJ2-3 and V is TRBV6-5; a weak D match, TRBD2 (5 bases). Written as DNA, the CDR3 is TGTGCCAGCAGTTACGCTAGCTGGGCAGATACGCAGTATTTT. This codes for CASSYASWADTQYF.